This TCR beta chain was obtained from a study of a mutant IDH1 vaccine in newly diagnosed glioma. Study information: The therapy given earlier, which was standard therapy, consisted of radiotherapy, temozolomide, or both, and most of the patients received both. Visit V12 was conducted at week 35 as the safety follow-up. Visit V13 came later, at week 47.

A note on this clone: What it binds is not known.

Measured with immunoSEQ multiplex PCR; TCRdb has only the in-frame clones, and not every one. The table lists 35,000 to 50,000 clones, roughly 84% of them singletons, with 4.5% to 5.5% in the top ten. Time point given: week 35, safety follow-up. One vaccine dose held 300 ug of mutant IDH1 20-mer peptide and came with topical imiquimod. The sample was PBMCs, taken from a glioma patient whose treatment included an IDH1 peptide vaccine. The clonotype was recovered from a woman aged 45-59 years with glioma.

The CDR3: CASSIDRQGVGYTF. CDR3 bases: TGTGCCAGTAGTATAGATCGACAGGGAGTAGGCTACACCTTC. V gene TRBV19 combines with J gene TRBJ1-2, with 7 nucleotides matching TRBD1. J lost 8 bases, V lost 0 bases, and 6 bases had no gene match. Germline assignment: CDR1 LNHDA and CDR2 SQIVND (reference sequence). This CDR3 region has 14 residues.